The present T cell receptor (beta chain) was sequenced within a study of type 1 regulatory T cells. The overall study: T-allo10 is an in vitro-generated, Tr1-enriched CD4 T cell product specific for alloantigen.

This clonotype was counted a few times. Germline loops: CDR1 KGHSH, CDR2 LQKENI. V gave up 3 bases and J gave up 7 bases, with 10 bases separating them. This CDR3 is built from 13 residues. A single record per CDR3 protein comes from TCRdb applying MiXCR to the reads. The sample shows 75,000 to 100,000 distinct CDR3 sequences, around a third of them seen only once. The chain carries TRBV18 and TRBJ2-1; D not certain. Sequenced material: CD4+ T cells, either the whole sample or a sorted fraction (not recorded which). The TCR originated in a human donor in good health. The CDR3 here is CASSPLAANEQFF. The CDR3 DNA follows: TGTGCCAGCTCACCTCTTGCGGCTAATGAGCAGTTCTTC.